The entry below describes one TCR beta chain. This specimen comes from a study of T cell changes during pregnancy in multiple sclerosis. Repertoires were generated with immunoSEQ multiplex PCR, while TCRdb's copy carries only in-frame clones and drops some. The sample holds approximately 110,000 clones, 92% seen once. The sequence came from a female donor with multiple sclerosis, enrolled in a pregnancy study. Sequences were derived from peripheral blood, sampled in the third trimester of pregnancy.

The chain's CDR3 is CASRPGTAYEQYF. CDR3 coding DNA: TGTGCCAGCAGACCGGGGACTGCCTACGAGCAGTACTTC. The gene calls are TRBV6-5 and TRBJ2-7; a weak D match, TRBD2 (6 bases). The CDR3 contains 13 residues. V was pared by 6 bases and J by 2 bases, with 11 bases between. CDR1 MNHEY and CDR2 SVGAGI come from the germline V gene.